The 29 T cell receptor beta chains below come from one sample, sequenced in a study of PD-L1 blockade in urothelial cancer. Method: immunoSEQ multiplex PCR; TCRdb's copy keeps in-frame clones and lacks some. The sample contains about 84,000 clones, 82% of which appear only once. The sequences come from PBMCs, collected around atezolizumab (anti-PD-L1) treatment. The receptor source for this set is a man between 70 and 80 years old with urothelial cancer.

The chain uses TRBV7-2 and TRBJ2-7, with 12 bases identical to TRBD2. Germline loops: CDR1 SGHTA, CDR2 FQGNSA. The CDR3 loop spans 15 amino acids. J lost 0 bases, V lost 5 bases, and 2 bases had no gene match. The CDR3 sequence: CASSLTSGSSYEQYF. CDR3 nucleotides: TGTGCCAGCAGCCTGACTAGCGGGAGCTCCTACGAGCAGTACTTC.

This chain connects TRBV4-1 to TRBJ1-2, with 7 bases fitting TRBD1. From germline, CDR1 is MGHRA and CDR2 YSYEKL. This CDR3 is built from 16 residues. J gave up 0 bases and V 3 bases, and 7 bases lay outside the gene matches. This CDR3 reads CASSQSRGAANYGYTF. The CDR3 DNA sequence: TGCGCCAGCAGCCAGAGCAGGGGGGCGGCTAACTATGGCTACACCTTC.

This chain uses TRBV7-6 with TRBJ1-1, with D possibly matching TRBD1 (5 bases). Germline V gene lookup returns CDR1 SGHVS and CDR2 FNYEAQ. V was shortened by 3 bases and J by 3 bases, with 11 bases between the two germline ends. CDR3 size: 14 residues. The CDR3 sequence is CASSLGGRDTEAFF. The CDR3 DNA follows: TGTGCCAGCAGCTTGGGGGGTAGGGACACTGAAGCTTTCTTT.

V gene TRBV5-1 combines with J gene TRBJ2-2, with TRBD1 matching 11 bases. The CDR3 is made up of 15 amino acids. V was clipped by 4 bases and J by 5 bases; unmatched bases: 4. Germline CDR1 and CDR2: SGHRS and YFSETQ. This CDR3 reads CASSPDRGLTGELFF. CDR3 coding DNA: TGCGCCAGCAGCCCGGACAGGGGGCTAACCGGGGAGCTGTTTTTT.

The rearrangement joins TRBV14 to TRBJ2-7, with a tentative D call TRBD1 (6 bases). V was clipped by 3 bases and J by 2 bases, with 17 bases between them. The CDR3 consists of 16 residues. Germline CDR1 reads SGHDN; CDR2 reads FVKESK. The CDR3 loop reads CASSHTPGARPYEQYF. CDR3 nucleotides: TGTGCCAGCAGCCACACCCCAGGGGCCCGTCCCTACGAGCAGTACTTC.

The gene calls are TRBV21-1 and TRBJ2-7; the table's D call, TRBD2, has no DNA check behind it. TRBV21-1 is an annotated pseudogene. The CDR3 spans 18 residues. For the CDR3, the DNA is TGTGCCAGCAGCAAAAAAATTGCCAAGGGAGGGTGGGAGGACGAGCAGTACTTC. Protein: CASSKKIAKGGWEDEQYF.

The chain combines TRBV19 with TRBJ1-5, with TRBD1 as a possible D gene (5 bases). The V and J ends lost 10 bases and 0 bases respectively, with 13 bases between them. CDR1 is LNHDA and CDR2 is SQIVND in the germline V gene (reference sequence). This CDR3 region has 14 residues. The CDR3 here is CATDTDGSNQPQHF. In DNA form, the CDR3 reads TGTGCCACGGACACGGACGGTAGCAATCAGCCCCAGCATTTT.

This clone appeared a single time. CDR3 region: CASSLIGAGSTDTQYF. As DNA, the CDR3 is TGTGCCAGCAGTTTAATTGGAGCGGGGAGCACAGATACGCAGTATTTT. V usage is TRBV27 and J usage is TRBJ2-3; 7 nucleotides match TRBD2. The CDR3 is 16 residues long. The germline CDR1 and CDR2 sequences are MNHEY and SMNVEV (reference sequence). Unmatched junction bases numbered 5, after V lost 2 bases and J lost 0 bases.

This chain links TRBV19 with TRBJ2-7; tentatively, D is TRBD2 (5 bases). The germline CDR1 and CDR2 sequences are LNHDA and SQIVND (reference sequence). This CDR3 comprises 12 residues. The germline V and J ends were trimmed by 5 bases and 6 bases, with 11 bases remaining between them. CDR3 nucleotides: TGTGCCAGTAGTGGGCTAGAGGGCGAGCAGTACTTC. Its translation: CASSGLEGEQYF. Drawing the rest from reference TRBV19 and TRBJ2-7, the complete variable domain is DGGITQSPKYLFRKEGQNVTLSCEQNLNHDAMYWYRQDPGQGLRLIYYSQIVNDFQKGDIAEGYSVSREKKESFPLTVTSAQKNPTAFYLCASSGLEGEQYFGPGTRLTVT.

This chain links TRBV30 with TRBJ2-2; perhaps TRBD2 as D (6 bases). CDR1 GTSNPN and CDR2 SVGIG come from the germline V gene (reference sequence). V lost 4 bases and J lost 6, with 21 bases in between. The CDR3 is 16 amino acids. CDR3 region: CAWTNTGTTGAGELFF. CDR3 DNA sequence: TGTGCCTGGACTAATACCGGGACCACGGGGGCCGGGGAGCTGTTTTTT.

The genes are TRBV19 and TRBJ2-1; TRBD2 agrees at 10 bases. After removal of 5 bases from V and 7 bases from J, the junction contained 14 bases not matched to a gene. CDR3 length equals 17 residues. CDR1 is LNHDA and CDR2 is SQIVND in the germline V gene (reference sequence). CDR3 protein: CASSPLSPSGSENEQFF. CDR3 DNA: TGTGCCAGTAGTCCCCTAAGCCCTAGCGGGAGTGAAAATGAGCAGTTCTTC.

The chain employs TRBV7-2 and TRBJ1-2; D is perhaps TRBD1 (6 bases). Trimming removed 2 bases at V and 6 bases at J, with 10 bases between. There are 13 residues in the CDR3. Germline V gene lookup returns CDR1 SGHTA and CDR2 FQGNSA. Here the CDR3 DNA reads TGTGCCAGCAGCTTAAGACCAGGGGATGGCTACACCTTC. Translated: CASSLRPGDGYTF.

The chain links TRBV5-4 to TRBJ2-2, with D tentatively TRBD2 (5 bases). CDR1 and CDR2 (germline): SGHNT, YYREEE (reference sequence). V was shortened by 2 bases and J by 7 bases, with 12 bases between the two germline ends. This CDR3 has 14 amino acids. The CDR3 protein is CASSFLGEGGELFF. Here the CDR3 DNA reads TGTGCCAGCAGCTTTTTAGGCGAGGGCGGGGAGCTGTTTTTT. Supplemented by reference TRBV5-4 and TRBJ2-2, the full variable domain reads ETGVTQSPTHLIKTRGQQVTLRCSSQSGHNTVSWYQQALGQGPQFIFQYYREEENGRGNFPPRFSGLQFPNYSSELNVNALELDDSALYLCASSFLGEGGELFFGEGSRLTVL.

This CDR3 is CASSVVGSSYNEQFF. The CDR3 DNA reads TGTGCCAGCAGCGTAGTGGGGAGCTCCTACAATGAGCAGTTCTTC. The chain links TRBV9 to TRBJ2-1; weak D call: TRBD2 (5 bases). Germline CDR1 reads SGDLS; CDR2 reads YYNGEE. The CDR3 runs 15 residues. The V end lost 0 bases, the J end lost 0 bases, and 7 bases lay between the germline ends. Looking up the rest from reference TRBV9 and TRBJ2-1 gives the full variable domain: DSGVTQTPKHLITATGQRVTLRCSPRSGDLSVYWYQQSLDQGLQFLIQYYNGEERAKGNILERFSAQQFPDLHSELNLSSLELGDSALYFCASSVVGSSYNEQFFGPGTRLTVL.

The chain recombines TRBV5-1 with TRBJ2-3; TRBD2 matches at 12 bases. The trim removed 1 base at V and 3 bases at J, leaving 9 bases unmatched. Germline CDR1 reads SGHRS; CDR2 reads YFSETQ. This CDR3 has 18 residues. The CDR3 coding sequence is TGCGCCAGCAGCTTGAGACCACTAGCGGGAGGAGGAACAGATACGCAGTATTTT. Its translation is CASSLRPLAGGGTDTQYF.

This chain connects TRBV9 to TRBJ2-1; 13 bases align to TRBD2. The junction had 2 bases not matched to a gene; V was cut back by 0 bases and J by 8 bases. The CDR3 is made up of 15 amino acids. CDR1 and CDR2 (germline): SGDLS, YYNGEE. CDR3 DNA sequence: TGTGCCAGCAGCGTAGTAGGACTAGCGGGGGATGAGCAGTTCTTC. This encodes CASSVVGLAGDEQFF. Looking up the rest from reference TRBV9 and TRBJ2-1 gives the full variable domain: DSGVTQTPKHLITATGQRVTLRCSPRSGDLSVYWYQQSLDQGLQFLIQYYNGEERAKGNILERFSAQQFPDLHSELNLSSLELGDSALYFCASSVVGLAGDEQFFGPGTRLTVL.

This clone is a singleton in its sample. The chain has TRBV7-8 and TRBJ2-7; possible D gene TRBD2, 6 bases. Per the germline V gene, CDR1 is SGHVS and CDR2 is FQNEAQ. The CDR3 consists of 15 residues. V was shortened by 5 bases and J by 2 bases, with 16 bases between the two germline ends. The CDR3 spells CASSPPGERAYEQYF. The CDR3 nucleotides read TGTGCCAGCAGCCCGCCGGGGGAGAGGGCCTACGAGCAGTACTTC.

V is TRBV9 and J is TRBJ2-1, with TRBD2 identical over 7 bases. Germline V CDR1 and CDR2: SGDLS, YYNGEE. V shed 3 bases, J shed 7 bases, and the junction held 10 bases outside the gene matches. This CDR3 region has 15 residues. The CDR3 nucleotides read TGTGCCAGCAGCGCCGGGGGGAGGGATCGGAATGAGCAGTTCTTC. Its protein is CASSAGGRDRNEQFF.

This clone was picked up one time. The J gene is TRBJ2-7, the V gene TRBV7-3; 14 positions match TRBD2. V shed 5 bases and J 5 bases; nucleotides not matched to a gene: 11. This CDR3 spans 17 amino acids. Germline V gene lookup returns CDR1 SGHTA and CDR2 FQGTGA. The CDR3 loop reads CASSLEGLAGAPHEQYF. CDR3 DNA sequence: TGTGCCAGCAGCCTCGAGGGACTAGCGGGAGCTCCCCACGAGCAGTACTTC.

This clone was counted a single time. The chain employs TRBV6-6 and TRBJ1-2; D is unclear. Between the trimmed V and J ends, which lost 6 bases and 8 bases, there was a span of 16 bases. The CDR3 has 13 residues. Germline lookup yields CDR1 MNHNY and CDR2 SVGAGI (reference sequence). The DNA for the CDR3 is TGTGCCAGCAGCCAAGAATCCTCGGGAGGCTACACCTTC. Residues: CASSQESSGGYTF.

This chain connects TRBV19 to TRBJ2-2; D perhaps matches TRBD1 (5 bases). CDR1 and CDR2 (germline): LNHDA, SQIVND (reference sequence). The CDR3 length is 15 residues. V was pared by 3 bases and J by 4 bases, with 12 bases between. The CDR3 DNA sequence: TGTGCCAGTAGTATTAGGGGCAGCCTCACCGGGGAGCTGTTTTTT. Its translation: CASSIRGSLTGELFF.

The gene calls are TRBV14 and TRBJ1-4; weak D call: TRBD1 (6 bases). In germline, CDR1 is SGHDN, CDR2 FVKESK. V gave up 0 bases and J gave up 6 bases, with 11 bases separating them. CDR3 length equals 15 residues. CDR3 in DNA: TGTGCCAGCAGCCAAGATCGACAGGTCTATGAAAAACTGTTTTTT. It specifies CASSQDRQVYEKLFF.

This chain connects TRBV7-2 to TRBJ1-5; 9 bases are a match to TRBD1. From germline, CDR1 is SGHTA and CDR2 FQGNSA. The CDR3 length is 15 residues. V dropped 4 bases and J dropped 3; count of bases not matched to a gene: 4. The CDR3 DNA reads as TGTGCCAGCAGCTGGGGACAGGGCTACAATCAGCCCCAGCATTTT. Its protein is CASSWGQGYNQPQHF.

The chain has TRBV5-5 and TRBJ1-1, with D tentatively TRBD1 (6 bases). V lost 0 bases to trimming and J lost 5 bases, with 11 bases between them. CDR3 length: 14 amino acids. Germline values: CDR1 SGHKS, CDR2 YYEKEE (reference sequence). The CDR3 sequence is CASSLDWGRTEAFF. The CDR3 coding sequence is TGTGCCAGCAGCTTGGATTGGGGGCGTACTGAAGCTTTCTTT.

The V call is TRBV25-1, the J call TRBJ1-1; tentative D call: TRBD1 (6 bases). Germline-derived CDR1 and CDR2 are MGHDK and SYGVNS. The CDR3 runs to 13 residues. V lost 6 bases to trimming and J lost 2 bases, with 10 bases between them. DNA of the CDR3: TGTGCCAGCAGAGGGGGGGGTAACACTGAAGCTTTCTTT. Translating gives CASRGGGNTEAFF.

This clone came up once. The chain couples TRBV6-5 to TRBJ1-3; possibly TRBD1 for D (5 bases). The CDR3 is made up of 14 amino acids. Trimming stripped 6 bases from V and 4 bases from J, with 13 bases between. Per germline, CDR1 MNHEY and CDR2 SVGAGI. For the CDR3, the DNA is TGTGCCAGCAGAGACTTACAGGAAGGAAACACCATATATTTT. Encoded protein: CASRDLQEGNTIYF.

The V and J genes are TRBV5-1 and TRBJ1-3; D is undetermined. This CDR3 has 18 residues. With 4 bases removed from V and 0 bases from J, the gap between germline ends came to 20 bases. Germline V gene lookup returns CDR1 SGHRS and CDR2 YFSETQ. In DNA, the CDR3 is TGCGCCAGCAGCCCCCTTGACGGTTCAGGCATCTCTGGAAACACCATATATTTT. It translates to CASSPLDGSGISGNTIYF.

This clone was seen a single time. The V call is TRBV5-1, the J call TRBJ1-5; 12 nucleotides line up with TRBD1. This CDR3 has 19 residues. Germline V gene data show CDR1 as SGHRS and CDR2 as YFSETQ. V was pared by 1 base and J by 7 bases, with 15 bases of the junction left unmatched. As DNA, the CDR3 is TGCGCCAGCAGCTTGCCCCACCGGGGGGGACAGGGGGCGTTACAGCCCCAGCATTTT. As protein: CASSLPHRGGQGALQPQHF.

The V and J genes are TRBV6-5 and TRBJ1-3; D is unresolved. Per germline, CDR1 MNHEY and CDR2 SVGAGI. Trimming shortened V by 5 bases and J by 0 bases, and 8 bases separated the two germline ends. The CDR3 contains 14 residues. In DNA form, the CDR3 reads TGTGCCAGCAGTACAGTAAGCTCTGGAAACACCATATATTTT. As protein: CASSTVSSGNTIYF.